A selection of T cell receptor beta chains follows, all from one sample in a study of spatial heterogeneity in lung cancer. TCRdb re-derived calls from the 5' RACE reads in MiXCR, one entry per CDR3 protein. The sample shows 39,000 or so distinct CDR3 sequences, about 10% of them seen only once. Sequencing was performed on PBMCs, taken at follow-up. The receptors originated from a female donor with early-stage non-small cell lung cancer. Each CDR3 is given without its conserved first and last residue. Each record gives: CDR3 protein, D gene, V gene, J gene. D genes are given only for firm matches.

CDR3: ASTPRQGARNEQF
D: TRBD1
V: TRBV7-2
J: TRBJ2-1

CDR3: ASSGSGANAKAF
D: -
V: TRBV6-1
J: TRBJ1-1

CDR3: ASSALLAGITGELF
D: TRBD2
V: TRBV6-5
J: TRBJ2-2

CDR3: ATSDPTAGQGAETQY
D: TRBD1
V: TRBV24-1
J: TRBJ2-5

CDR3: ASTPTSGGAEDTQY
D: TRBD2
V: TRBV28
J: TRBJ2-3

CDR3: ASRSKQGESYEQY
D: TRBD1
V: TRBV23-1
J: TRBJ2-7

CDR3: ASSLRTSGSDTQY
D: TRBD2
V: TRBV11-2
J: TRBJ2-3

CDR3: ASSQDENPGYGYT
D: -
V: TRBV4-2
J: TRBJ1-2

CDR3: AWSATKTGGRSNQPQH
D: TRBD1
V: TRBV30
J: TRBJ1-5

CDR3: ASSLLYGRGPGGEQY
D: -
V: TRBV28
J: TRBJ2-7

CDR3: ASSRVETQY
D: -
V: TRBV28
J: TRBJ2-5

CDR3: ASSLLSQGSTGELF
D: -
V: TRBV5-1
J: TRBJ2-2

CDR3: SGIFSGKSTDTQY
D: TRBD2
V: TRBV20-1
J: TRBJ2-3